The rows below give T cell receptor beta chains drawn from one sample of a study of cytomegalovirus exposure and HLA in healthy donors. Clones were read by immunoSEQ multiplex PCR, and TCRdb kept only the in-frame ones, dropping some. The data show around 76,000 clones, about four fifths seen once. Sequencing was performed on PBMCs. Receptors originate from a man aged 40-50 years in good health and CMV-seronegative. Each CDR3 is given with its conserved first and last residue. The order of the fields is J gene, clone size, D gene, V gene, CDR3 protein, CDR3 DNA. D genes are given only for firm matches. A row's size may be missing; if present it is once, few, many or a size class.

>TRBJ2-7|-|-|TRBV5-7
CASSLASYEQYF
TGTGCCAGCAGCTTGGCGTCCTACGAGCAGTACTTC
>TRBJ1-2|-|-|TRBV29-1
CSVVVQDLYGYTF
TGCAGCGTTGTAGTACAGGATCTCTATGGCTACACCTTC
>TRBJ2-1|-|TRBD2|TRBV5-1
CASSLGGGTSSYNEQFF
TGCGCCAGCAGCTTGGGCGGGGGAACAAGCTCCTACAATGAGCAGTTCTTC
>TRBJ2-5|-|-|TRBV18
CASSPEGAKYF
TGTGCCAGCTCACCGGAGGGGGCCAAGTACTTC
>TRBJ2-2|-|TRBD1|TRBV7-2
CASSLPKGQPNTGELFF
TGTGCCAGCAGCTTACCAAAGGGACAGCCGAACACCGGGGAGTTGTTTTTT
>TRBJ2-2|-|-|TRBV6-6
CASSAGVRTGELFF
TGTGCCAGCAGTGCTGGAGTTCGTACCGGGGAGCTGTTTTTT
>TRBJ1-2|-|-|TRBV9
CASSVDPSGNDGYTF
TGTGCCAGTAGCGTAGATCCTTCGGGGAATGATGGCTACACCTTC
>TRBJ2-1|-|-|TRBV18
CASSPRRDSPRVGQFF
TGTGCCAGCTCACCCCGTCGGGACTCGCCAAGGGTGGGACAGTTCTTC
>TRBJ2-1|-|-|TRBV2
CASELTNGYNEQFF
TGTGCCAGCGAACTCACGAACGGCTACAATGAGCAGTTCTTC
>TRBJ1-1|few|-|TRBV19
CASISIGANMNTEAFF
TGTGCCAGTATTTCGATAGGGGCCAACATGAACACTGAAGCTTTCTTT